This TCR beta chain was obtained from a study of persistence of HIV-infected CD4 T cells. Across the whole study: CD4+ T cells responding to CMV or HIV-1 Gag were isolated.

The V gene's germline CDR1 is MDHEN and CDR2 SYDVKM. V lost 5 bases, J lost 4 bases, and 15 bases lay in between. The CDR3 contains 15 residues. Stimulation used about 9.5 ug/mL lysate from CMV-infected fibroblasts. CD40L-negative CD69-negative CD45RO-high memory CD4+ T cells were sorted as populations depleted of antigen-responding cells. Regarding this clone: Its antigen is not known.

Notes on the study in general: TCR analyses could not target the rare provirus-carrying CMV-responding cells.

The libraries were made with immunoSEQ version 4 in survey mode. Measured with immunoSEQ multiplex PCR; TCRdb has only the in-frame clones, and not every one. The sample consists of 45,000 to 55,000 clones, under 85% of them appearing once. The chain employs TRBV28 and TRBJ2-1, with D perhaps TRBD1 or TRBD2 (5 bases each). The clonotype originates from an adult man with HIV who was CMV-seropositive. The input for sequencing was CD4+ T cells sorted from PBMCs after 18-hour stimulation, taken from a patient who received antiretroviral therapy. Written as DNA, the CDR3 is TGTGCCAGCAGTCCAAGGGACGGGCTTTACAATGAGCAGTTCTTC. Translated, it gives CASSPRDGLYNEQFF.